A selection of T cell receptor beta chains follows, all from one sample in a study of beta chain features in type 1 diabetes. The data were produced by immunoSEQ multiplex PCR, yet TCRdb's version contains in-frame clones alone and is incomplete. The sample yields some 240,000 clones, under 20% seen once. Material for sequencing was naive CD4+ T cells from blood. These receptor sequences come from a man under 40 with type 1 diabetes. CDR3s include the opening cysteine and the closing phenylalanine or tryptophan. The order of the fields is D gene, V gene, clone size, J gene, CDR3 protein, CDR3 DNA. D genes are given only for firm matches. Size is stated for part of the rows, as once, few or many counts, or as a class when the clone is expanded.

-,TRBV28,few,TRBJ2-3,CASSLGARPDTQYF,TGTGCCAGCAGTTTAGGGGCTAGACCAGATACGCAGTATTTT
-,TRBV7-2,-,TRBJ2-7,CASGRPTTYEQYF,TGTGCCAGTGGGCGACCGACGACCTACGAGCAGTACTTC
TRBD1,TRBV6-6,-,TRBJ1-1,CASSSGTGVTEAFF,TGTGCCAGCAGTAGCGGGACAGGGGTCACTGAAGCTTTCTTT
-,TRBV30,few,TRBJ2-3,CAWSAPTGLLTDTQYF,TGTGCCTGGAGTGCCCCCACGGGCCTACTTACAGATACGCAGTATTTT
-,TRBV30,few,TRBJ2-5,CAWSKTVQETQYF,TGTGCCTGGAGTAAGACAGTCCAAGAGACCCAGTACTTC
TRBD2,TRBV2,-,TRBJ2-1,CASVGLAGLNEQFF,TGTGCCAGCGTGGGACTAGCGGGACTCAATGAGCAGTTCTTC
-,TRBV14,few,TRBJ2-1,CASSQRGITYNEQFF,TGTGCCAGCAGCCAGAGAGGGATCACCTACAATGAGCAGTTCTTC
-,TRBV25-1,few,TRBJ2-1,CARPPRSYNEQFF,TGTGCCAGACCCCCCCGCTCCTACAATGAGCAGTTCTTC
-,TRBV20-1,few,TRBJ2-7,CSATPRDEQYF,TGCAGTGCGACTCCTAGAGACGAGCAGTACTTC
-,TRBV7-9,-,TRBJ1-2,CASSLDPNYGYTF,TGTGCCAGCAGCTTAGATCCGAACTATGGCTACACCTTC
-,TRBV7-9,-,TRBJ1-1,CASSLLGQVLNTEAFF,TGTGCCAGCAGCTTACTCGGCCAGGTACTGAACACTGAAGCTTTCTTT
TRBD2,TRBV18,-,TRBJ2-3,CASSPAGGPTDTQYF,TGTGCCAGCTCACCGGCGGGAGGGCCCACAGATACGCAGTATTTT
-,TRBV4-3,few,TRBJ2-7,CASSQERAASSYEQYF,TGCGCCAGCAGCCAAGAAAGGGCAGCGAGCTCCTACGAGCAGTACTTC
-,TRBV9,-,TRBJ1-5,CASSAPGPNQPQHF,TGTGCCAGCAGCGCCCCAGGGCCCAATCAGCCCCAGCATTTT
TRBD2,TRBV5-4,-,TRBJ2-3,CASSQLSGDSTDTQYF,TGTGCCAGCAGCCAACTTAGCGGGGATAGCACAGATACGCAGTATTTT
TRBD2,TRBV5-1,few,TRBJ2-1,CASSLGLADYNEQFF,TGCGCCAGCAGCTTGGGACTAGCGGATTACAATGAGCAGTTCTTC
-,TRBV9,-,TRBJ1-1,CASSPRPGPAEAFF,TGTGCCAGCAGCCCCCGACCGGGGCCGGCTGAAGCTTTCTTT
-,TRBV28,few,TRBJ2-6,CASSLLEGANVLTF,TGTGCCAGCAGCCTCCTGGAGGGGGCCAACGTCCTGACTTTC
TRBD1,TRBV29-1,few,TRBJ2-7,CSVELGQGYEQYF,TGCAGCGTTGAATTGGGACAGGGTTACGAGCAGTACTTC
-,TRBV5-1,-,TRBJ2-5,CASRTQETQYF,TGCGCCAGCAGAACACAAGAGACCCAGTACTTC
-,TRBV30,few,TRBJ1-5,CAWSAQLQGPPQHF,TGTGCCTGGAGTGCGCAATTACAGGGTCCGCCCCAGCATTTT
TRBD2,TRBV5-1,-,TRBJ2-7,CASSYMLGTSGDEQYF,TGCGCCAGCAGTTACATGCTCGGGACTAGCGGGGACGAGCAGTACTTC
-,TRBV4-3,-,TRBJ2-3,CASSGQRAPTDTQYF,TGCGCCAGCAGCGGCCAGCGGGCCCCCACAGATACGCAGTATTTT
TRBD1,TRBV5-1,-,TRBJ2-3,CASSLGQGIDTQYF,TGCGCCAGCAGCCTGGGACAGGGGATAGATACGCAGTATTTT
-,TRBV14,-,TRBJ2-5,CASSRDLKTQYF,TGTGCCAGCAGCCGGGACTTGAAGACCCAGTACTTC
-,TRBV7-2,once,TRBJ2-3,CASTDRRGTDTQYF,TGTGCCAGCACCGACCGTCGGGGCACAGATACGCAGTATTTT
-,TRBV19,few,TRBJ2-1,CASREASYNEQFF,TGTGCCAGTAGGGAGGCCTCTTACAATGAGCAGTTCTTC
-,TRBV7-2,-,TRBJ2-5,CASSPSGVQETQYF,TGTGCCAGCAGCCCCAGCGGCGTTCAAGAGACCCAGTACTTC
-,TRBV5-4,-,TRBJ2-5,CASSLGGLGQETQYF,TGTGCCAGCAGCCTTGGAGGGCTAGGGCAAGAGACCCAGTACTTC
-,TRBV29-1,few,TRBJ2-7,CSIRDISYEQYF,TGCAGCATCCGGGACATCTCCTACGAGCAGTACTTC
TRBD1,TRBV4-3,-,TRBJ2-5,CASSQDRTGTQYF,TGCGCCAGCAGCCAAGATAGGACAGGGACCCAGTACTTC
-,TRBV18,few,TRBJ2-1,CASSPWPEQFF,TGTGCCAGCTCACCGTGGCCAGAGCAGTTCTTC
-,TRBV30,few,TRBJ2-5,CAWNPFGETQYF,TGTGCCTGGAACCCGTTCGGGGAGACCCAGTACTTC
TRBD1,TRBV13,-,TRBJ2-7,CASSDPGQGVYEPYF,TGTGCCAGCAGCGATCCGGGACAGGGGGTTTATGAGCCATACTTC
TRBD1,TRBV25-1,few,TRBJ2-7,CASSRDSGLYEQYF,TGTGCCAGCAGCCGGGACAGTGGACTCTACGAGCAGTACTTC
-,TRBV7-2,-,TRBJ1-2,CASSPSGGNYGYTF,TGTGCCAGCAGCCCGTCCGGGGGGAACTATGGCTACACCTTC
-,TRBV10-2,few,TRBJ2-3,CASIGLATDTQYF,TGCGCCAGCATCGGGCTAGCGACAGATACGCAGTATTTT
TRBD1,TRBV2,-,TRBJ2-5,CASIARTGAETQYF,TGTGCCAGCATTGCCCGGACAGGAGCAGAGACCCAGTACTTC
TRBD2,TRBV27,-,TRBJ2-7,CASRMVGVAGFYEQYF,TGTGCCAGCAGGATGGTCGGGGTAGCGGGGTTCTACGAGCAGTACTTC
-,TRBV2,few,TRBJ1-1,CASMEVTGTEAFF,TGTGCCAGCATGGAGGTAACAGGGACTGAAGCTTTCTTT
-,TRBV9,-,TRBJ2-3,CASSVATGDTQYF,TGTGCCAGCAGCGTAGCTACGGGCGATACGCAGTATTTT
-,TRBV7-2,few,TRBJ2-5,CASSLEWYQETQYF,TGTGCCAGCAGCTTAGAATGGTACCAAGAGACCCAGTACTTC
-,TRBV7-6,-,TRBJ2-3,CASSWEQGGTDTQYF,TGTGCCAGCAGCTGGGAACAGGGTGGCACAGATACGCAGTATTTT
TRBD1,TRBV14,-,TRBJ2-5,CANMTGKETQYF,TGTGCCAACATGACAGGGAAAGAGACCCAGTACTTC
-,TRBV30,-,TRBJ2-3,CAWRLGMGRRDTQYF,TGTGCCTGGAGATTAGGGATGGGGAGGCGGGATACGCAGTATTTT
-,TRBV29-1,few,TRBJ1-1,CRAGGTEAFF,TGCAGAGCCGGGGGGACTGAAGCTTTCTTT
-,TRBV2,-,TRBJ2-6,CASSVQGANVLTF,TGTGCCAGCAGTGTACAGGGGGCCAACGTCCTGACTTTC
-,TRBV9,few,TRBJ2-3,CASSSHSRLTDTQYF,TGTGCCAGCAGCTCCCACTCCCGCCTCACAGATACGCAGTATTTT
-,TRBV29-1,-,TRBJ2-1,CSVDRGQSSYNEQFF,TGCAGCGTTGACAGGGGCCAGAGCTCCTACAATGAGCAGTTCTTC
TRBD2,TRBV30,few,TRBJ2-7,CAWSPRTSGTYEQYF,TGTGCCTGGAGTCCACGGACTAGCGGGACTTACGAGCAGTACTTC
TRBD2,TRBV4-2,-,TRBJ2-4,CASSPFPSGRTKNIQYF,TGTGCCAGCAGCCCCTTCCCTAGCGGGAGAACCAAAAACATTCAGTACTTC
-,TRBV5-4,few,TRBJ2-7,CASSPSPAGSYEQYF,TGTGCCAGCAGCCCATCTCCGGCGGGCTCCTACGAGCAGTACTTC